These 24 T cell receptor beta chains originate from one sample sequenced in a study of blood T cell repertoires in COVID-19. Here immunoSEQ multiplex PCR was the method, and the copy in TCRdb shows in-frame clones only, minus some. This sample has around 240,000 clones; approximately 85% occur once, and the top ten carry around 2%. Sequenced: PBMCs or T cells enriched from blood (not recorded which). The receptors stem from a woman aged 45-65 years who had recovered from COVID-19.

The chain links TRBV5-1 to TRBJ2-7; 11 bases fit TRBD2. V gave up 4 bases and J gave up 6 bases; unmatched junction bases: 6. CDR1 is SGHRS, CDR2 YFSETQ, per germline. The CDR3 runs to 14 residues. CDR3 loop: CASSASGRNFEQYF. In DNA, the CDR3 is TGCGCCAGCAGCGCTAGCGGGAGGAATTTCGAGCAGTACTTC. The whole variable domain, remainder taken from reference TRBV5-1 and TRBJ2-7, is KAGVTQTPRYLIKTRGQQVTLSCSPISGHRSVSWYQQTPGQGLQFLFEYFSETQRNKGNFPGRFSGRQFSNSRSEMNVSTLELGDSALYLCASSASGRNFEQYFGPGTRLTVT.

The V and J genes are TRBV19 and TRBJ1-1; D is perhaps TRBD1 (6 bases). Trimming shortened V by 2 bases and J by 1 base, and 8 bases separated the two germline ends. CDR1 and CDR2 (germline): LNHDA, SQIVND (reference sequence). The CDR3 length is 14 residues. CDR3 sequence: CASSIQDRNTEAFF. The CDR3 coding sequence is TGTGCCAGTAGTATACAGGACAGGAACACTGAAGCTTTCTTT.

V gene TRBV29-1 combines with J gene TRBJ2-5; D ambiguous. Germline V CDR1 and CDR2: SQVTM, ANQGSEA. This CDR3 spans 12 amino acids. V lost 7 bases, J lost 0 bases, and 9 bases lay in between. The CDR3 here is CSASPDQETQYF. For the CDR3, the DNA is TGCAGCGCTTCCCCAGACCAAGAGACCCAGTACTTC.

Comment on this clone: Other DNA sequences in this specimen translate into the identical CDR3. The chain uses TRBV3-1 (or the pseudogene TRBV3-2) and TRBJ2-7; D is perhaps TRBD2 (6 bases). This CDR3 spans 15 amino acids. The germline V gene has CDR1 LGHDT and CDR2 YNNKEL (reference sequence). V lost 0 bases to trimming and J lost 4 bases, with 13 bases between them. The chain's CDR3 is CASSQDAGTFYEQYF. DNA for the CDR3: TGTGCCAGCAGCCAAGACGCGGGGACCTTTTACGAGCAGTACTTC.

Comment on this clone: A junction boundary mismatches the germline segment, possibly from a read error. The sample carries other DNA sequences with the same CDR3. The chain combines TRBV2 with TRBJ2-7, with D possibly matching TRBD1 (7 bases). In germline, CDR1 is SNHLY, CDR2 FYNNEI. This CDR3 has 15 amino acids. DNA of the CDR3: TGTGCCAGACGGGGTCGGCAGGGGGGCTCCTACGAACAGTACTTC. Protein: CARRGRQGGSYEQYF.

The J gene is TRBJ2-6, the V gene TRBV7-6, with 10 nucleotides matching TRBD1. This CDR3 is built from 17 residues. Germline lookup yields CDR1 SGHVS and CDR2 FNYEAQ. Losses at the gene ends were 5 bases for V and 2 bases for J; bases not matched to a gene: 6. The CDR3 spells CASSRRDRGTGANVLTF. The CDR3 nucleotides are TGTGCCAGCAGCCGAAGGGACAGGGGAACTGGGGCCAACGTCCTGACTTTC.

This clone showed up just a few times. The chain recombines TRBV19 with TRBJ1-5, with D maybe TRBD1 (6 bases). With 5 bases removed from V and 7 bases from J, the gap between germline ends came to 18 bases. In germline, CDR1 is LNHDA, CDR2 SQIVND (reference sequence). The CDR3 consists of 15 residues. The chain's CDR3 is CASSGGPGTYQPQHF. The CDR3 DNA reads TGTGCCAGTAGTGGGGGCCCAGGGACGTACCAGCCCCAGCATTTT. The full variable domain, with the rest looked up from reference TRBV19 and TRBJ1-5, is DGGITQSPKYLFRKEGQNVTLSCEQNLNHDAMYWYRQDPGQGLRLIYYSQIVNDFQKGDIAEGYSVSREKKESFPLTVTSAQKNPTAFYLCASSGGPGTYQPQHFGDGTRLSIL.

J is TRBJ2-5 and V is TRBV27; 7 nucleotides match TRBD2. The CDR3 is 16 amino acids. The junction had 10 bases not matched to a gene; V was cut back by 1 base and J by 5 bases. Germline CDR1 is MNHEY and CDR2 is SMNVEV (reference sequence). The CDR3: CASSLFRGSGYETQYF. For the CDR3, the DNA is TGTGCCAGCAGTTTATTTCGCGGGAGTGGGTACGAGACCCAGTACTTC.

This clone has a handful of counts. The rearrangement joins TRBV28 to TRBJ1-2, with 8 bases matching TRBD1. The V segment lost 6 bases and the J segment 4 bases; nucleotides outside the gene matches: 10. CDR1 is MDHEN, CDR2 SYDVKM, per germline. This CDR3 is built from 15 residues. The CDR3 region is CASRRGQGRLYGYTF. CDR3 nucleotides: TGTGCCAGCAGGCGAGGACAGGGCCGCCTCTATGGCTACACCTTC.

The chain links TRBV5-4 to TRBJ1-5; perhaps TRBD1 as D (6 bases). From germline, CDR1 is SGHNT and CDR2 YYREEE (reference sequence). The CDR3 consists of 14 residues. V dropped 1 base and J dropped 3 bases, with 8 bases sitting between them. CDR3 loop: CASSLQGFNQPQHF. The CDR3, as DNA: TGTGCCAGCAGCTTGCAGGGGTTCAATCAGCCCCAGCATTTT.

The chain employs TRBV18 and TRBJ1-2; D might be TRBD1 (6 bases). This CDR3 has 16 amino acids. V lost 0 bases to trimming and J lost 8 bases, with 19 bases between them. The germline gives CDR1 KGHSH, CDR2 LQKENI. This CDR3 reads CASSPPLAGGKDGYTF. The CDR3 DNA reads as TGTGCCAGCTCACCACCCTTGGCTGGGGGCAAGGACGGCTACACCTTC.

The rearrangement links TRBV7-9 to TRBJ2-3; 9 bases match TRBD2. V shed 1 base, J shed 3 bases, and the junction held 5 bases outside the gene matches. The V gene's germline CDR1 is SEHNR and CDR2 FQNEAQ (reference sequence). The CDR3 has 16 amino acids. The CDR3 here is CASSLGAGGDTDTQYF. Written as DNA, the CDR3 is TGTGCCAGCAGCTTAGGAGCGGGAGGAGATACAGATACGCAGTATTTT.

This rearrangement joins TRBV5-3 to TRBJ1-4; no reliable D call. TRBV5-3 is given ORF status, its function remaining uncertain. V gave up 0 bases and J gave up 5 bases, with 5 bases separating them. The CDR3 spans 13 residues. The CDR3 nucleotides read TGTGCCAGAAGCTTGGCCAAAAATGAAAAACTGTTTTTT. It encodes CARSLAKNEKLFF.

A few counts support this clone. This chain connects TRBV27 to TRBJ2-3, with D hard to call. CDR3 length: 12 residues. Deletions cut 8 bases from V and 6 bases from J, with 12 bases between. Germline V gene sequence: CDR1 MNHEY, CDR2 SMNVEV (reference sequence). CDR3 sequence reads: CASYSFRDTQYF. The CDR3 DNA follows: TGTGCCAGCTATTCGTTCAGGGATACGCAGTATTTT.

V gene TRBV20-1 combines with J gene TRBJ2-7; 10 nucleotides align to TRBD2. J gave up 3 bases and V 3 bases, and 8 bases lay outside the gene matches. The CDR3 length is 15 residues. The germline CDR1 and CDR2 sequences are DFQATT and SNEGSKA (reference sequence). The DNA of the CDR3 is TGCAGTGCTAGTGAACTAGCGGGAATGGTCTACGAGCAGTACTTC. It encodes CSASELAGMVYEQYF.

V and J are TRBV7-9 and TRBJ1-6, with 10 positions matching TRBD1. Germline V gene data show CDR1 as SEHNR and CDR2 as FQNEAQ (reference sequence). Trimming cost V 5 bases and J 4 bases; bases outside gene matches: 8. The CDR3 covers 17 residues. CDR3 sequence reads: CASSPDRGQTYNSPLHF. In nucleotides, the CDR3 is TGTGCCAGCAGCCCCGACAGGGGGCAAACTTATAATTCACCCCTCCACTTT.

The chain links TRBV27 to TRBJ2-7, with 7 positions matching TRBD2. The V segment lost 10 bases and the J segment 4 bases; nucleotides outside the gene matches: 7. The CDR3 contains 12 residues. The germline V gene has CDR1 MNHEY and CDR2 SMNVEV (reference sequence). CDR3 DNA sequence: TGTGCCATCCGGGGGGAGGGATACGAGCAGTACTTC. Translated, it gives CAIRGEGYEQYF.

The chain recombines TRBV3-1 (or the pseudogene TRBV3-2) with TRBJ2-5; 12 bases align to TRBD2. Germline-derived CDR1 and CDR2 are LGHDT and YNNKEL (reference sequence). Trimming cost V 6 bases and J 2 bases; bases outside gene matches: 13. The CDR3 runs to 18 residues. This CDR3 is CASSMILAGGPLQETQYF. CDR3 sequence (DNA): TGTGCCAGCAGTATGATTCTAGCGGGAGGGCCACTGCAAGAGACCCAGTACTTC.

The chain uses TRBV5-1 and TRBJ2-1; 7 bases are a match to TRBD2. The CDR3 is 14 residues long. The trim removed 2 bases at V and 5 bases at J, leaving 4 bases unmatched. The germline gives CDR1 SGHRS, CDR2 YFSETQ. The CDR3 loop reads CASSFGTTDNEQFF. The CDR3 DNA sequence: TGCGCCAGCAGCTTCGGGACTACCGACAATGAGCAGTTCTTC. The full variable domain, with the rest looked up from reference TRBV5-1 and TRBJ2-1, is KAGVTQTPRYLIKTRGQQVTLSCSPISGHRSVSWYQQTPGQGLQFLFEYFSETQRNKGNFPGRFSGRQFSNSRSEMNVSTLELGDSALYLCASSFGTTDNEQFFGPGTRLTVL.

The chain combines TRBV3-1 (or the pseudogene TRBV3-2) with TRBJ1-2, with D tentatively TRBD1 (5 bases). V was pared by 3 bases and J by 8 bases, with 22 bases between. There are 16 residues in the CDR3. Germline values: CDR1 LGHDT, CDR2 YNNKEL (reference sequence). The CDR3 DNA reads TGTGCCAGCAGCCAGTCGATAAGGGGACTGTCGGGCGGCTACACCTTC. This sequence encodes CASSQSIRGLSGGYTF.

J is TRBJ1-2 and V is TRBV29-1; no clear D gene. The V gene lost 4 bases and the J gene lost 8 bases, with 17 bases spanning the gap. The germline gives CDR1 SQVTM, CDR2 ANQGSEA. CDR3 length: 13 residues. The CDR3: CSVVAETDLGYTF. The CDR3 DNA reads TGCAGCGTTGTGGCAGAGACTGATCTGGGCTACACCTTC.

The CDR3 DNA sequence: TGTGCCAGTAGTGCCGGGACAGGGCTTGGTGAGCAGTTCTTC. Its translation is CASSAGTGLGEQFF. The rearrangement joins TRBV19 to TRBJ2-1; 9 bases are a match to TRBD1. This CDR3 region has 14 residues. Germline assignment: CDR1 LNHDA and CDR2 SQIVND (reference sequence). Unmatched junction bases numbered 8, after V lost 5 bases and J lost 9 bases. Based on the CDR3 plus reference TRBV19 and TRBJ2-1, the full variable domain is DGGITQSPKYLFRKEGQNVTLSCEQNLNHDAMYWYRQDPGQGLRLIYYSQIVNDFQKGDIAEGYSVSREKKESFPLTVTSAQKNPTAFYLCASSAGTGLGEQFFGPGTRLTVL.

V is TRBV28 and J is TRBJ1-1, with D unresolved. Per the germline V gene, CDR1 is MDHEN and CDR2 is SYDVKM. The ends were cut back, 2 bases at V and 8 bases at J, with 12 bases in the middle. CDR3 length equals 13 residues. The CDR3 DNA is TGTGCCAGCAGTTTAGAAAGCCGAGGGGAAGCTTTCTTT. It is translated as CASSLESRGEAFF.

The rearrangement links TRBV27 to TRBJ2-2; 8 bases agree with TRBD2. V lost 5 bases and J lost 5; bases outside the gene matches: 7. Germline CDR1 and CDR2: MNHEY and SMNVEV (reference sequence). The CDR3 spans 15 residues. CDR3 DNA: TGTGCCAGCAGTCTCACTAGCGGTCTAACCGGGGAGCTGTTTTTT. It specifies CASSLTSGLTGELFF.